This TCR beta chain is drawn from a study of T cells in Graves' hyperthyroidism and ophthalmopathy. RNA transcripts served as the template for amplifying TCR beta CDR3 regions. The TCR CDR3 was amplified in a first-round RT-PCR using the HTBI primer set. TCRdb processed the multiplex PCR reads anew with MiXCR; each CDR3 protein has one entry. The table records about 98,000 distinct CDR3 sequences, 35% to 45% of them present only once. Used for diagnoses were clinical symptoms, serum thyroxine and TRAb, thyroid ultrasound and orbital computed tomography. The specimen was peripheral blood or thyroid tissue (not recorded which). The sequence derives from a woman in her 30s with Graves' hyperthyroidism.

The DNA for the CDR3 is TGTGCCAGCAGCCGGGACAGGGGAATTTATGGCTACACCTTC. Translation gives CASSRDRGIYGYTF. The V and J genes are TRBV14 and TRBJ1-2, with 10 bases that match TRBD1. Germline V CDR1 and CDR2: SGHDN, FVKESK. The CDR3 extends over 14 amino acids. V was pared by 4 bases and J by 5 bases, with 4 bases of the junction left unmatched. Full variable domain (rest looked up from reference TRBV14 and TRBJ1-2): EAGVTQFPSHSVIEKGQTVTLRCDPISGHDNLYWYRRVMGKEIKFLLHFVKESKQDESGMPNNRFLAERTGGTYSTLKVQPAELEDSGVYFCASSRDRGIYGYTFGSGTRLTVV.